This T cell receptor (beta chain) comes out of a study of post-analysis software for immune sequencing data (dated by TCRdb to between 2015 and 2016). Background for the entire study: Disease courses on record covered relapsing-remitting, secondary progressive and progressive-relapsing multiple sclerosis, though some patients had no subtype annotation. The multiple sclerosis patient repertoires were compared with about a dozen previously published healthy control repertoires from donors aged about 6 to 28 years. A subset of samples was prepared in parallel using single-end sample barcoding, then pooled and co-amplified after Illumina adapter ligation.

Taken from the germline V gene, the CDR1 and CDR2 loops are MNHEY and SVGEGT. V loses 5 bases, J loses 2 bases, and the germline ends lie 10 bases apart. The CDR3, cysteine through phenylalanine, is 14 amino acids long. This entry keeps only the CDR3 DNA: 42 bases, framed from base 1. Library construction relied on PCR. For sequencing, an Illumina HiSeq 2500 was employed. To reduce PCR and sequencing biases, unique molecular identifiers were incorporated into the TCR beta cDNA libraries. Every 1 to 10 million input T cells yielded 500,000 or so cDNA molecules, meaning each molecule approximated one T cell. Patient libraries were prepared and sequenced with the same protocol used for the earlier healthy control dataset. Samples belonging to the same batch were prepared together, multiplexed and sequenced on a shared HiSeq lane. Per the source publication's procedure: Raw barcoded reads were processed with MIGEC, and single-read molecular identifier groups were discarded before consensus assembly and CDR3 extraction. Clonotype tables were post-analysed with VDJtools, normalizing diversity by down-sampling all datasets to the smallest sample size. To correct batch-related cross-sample contamination, repertoire overlap clustering matched CDR3 amino acid sequences but not nucleotide sequences. TCRdb reprocessed the public reads (quality trimming at Q25 with fastp, clone calling with MiXCR) and kept in-frame beta chains. Entries that share a CDR3 protein sequence are merged under the most common genes and DNA. None of the V and J calls come from the authors' own analysis; TCRdb made them. This sample lists approximately 570,000 distinct CDR3 sequences; 44% were detected once. Of the sample, more than 1.5% is held by the ten largest clones.

Overall results and qualifications from the work: The control group was slightly older than the multiple sclerosis patient group. Normalized Chao1 diversity was significantly lower in multiple sclerosis patients than controls, suggesting substantial peripheral T-cell clonal expansion. When samples were clustered directly using the F measure, samples prepared in the same batch co-clustered strongly, which prompted a batch-effect correction. Patients showed significantly higher frequencies than controls for a few TRBV segments, among them TRBV5-6, TRBV5-1 and TRBV20-1.

Points on this clonotype: There is no known antigen for this receptor. No per-base quality is available; no much larger clone lies one base away.

To demonstrate the VDJtools post-analysis software, TCR beta repertoires were profiled from the peripheral blood of 10 to 15 young patients with multiple sclerosis. The multiple sclerosis patients were children and adolescents between about 6 and 16 years of age. Sequencing was done on a sample of blood. The sequence came from a girl between 5 and 17 years old with multiple sclerosis. The chain is assembled from TRBV6-2 or TRBV6-3 and TRBJ2-1, with TRBD2 as a weak D call on 5 bases. The DNA sequence is given as TGTGCCAGCAGTAACCCCGGGACCTACAATGAGCAGTTCTTC. Its protein is CASSNPGTYNEQFF.